The source of this T cell receptor (beta chain) is a study of shared clonotypes between healthy human individuals. The naive CD8 subset, CD45RO-negative cells positively selected for CCR7, excluded terminally differentiated effector memory CD45RA+ cells. Donors were healthy HIV-negative adults without recently reported acute infections or vaccinations. CDR1 is MGHRA, CDR2 YSYEKL, per germline. The V segment lost 0 bases and the J segment 8 bases; nucleotides outside the gene matches: 8. The CDR3 covers 17 residues. Generated by immunoSEQ multiplex PCR, the TCRdb table keeps only in-frame clones and is missing some. The sample includes nearly 2 million clones, roughly 95% of them seen just once.

The J gene is TRBJ2-2, the V gene TRBV4-1; the match to TRBD2 covers 11 bases. The TCR originated in a man between 18 and 35 years old in good health. The sample comprised naive CD8+ T cells sorted from blood. For the CDR3, the DNA is TGCGCCAGCAGCCAAGAACTAGCGGGGGCCCGGGGAGGGGAGCTGTTTTTT. Amino acid sequence: CASSQELAGARGGELFF.